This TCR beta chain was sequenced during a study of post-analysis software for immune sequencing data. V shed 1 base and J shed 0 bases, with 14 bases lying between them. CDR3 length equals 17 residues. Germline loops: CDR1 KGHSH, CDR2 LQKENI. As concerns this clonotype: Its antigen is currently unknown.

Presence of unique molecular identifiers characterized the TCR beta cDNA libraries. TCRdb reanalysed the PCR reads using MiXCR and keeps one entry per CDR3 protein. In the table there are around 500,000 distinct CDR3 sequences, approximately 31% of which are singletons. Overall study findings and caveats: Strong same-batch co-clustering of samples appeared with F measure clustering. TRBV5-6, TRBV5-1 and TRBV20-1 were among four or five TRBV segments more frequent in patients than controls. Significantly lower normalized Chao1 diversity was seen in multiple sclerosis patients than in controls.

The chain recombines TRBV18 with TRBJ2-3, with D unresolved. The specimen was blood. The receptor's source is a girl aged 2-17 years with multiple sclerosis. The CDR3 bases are TGTGCCAGCTCACCACGAGAAGGGATCTCTAGCACAGATACGCAGTATTTT. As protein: CASSPREGISSTDTQYF.